This T cell receptor (beta chain) was sequenced in a study of Graves' ophthalmopathy and Graves' hyperthyroidism. Study-level findings and limits: A 13-signature model separated ophthalmopathy from stable hyperthyroidism, just under 90% sensitivity, about 81% specificity.

Amplified TCR beta CDR3 regions were obtained using RNA transcripts as template. HTBI primers served in a first-round RT-PCR, which a second-round multiplex PCR followed. Using its own MiXCR run on the multiplex PCR reads, TCRdb lists one record per CDR3 protein. Of about 740,000 distinct CDR3 sequences listed, 35% to 50% are singletons. This CDR3 region has 12 residues. CDR1 and CDR2 from the germline V gene are SEHNR and FQNEAQ (reference sequence). Deletions cut 5 bases from V and 11 bases from J, with 13 bases between. Each donor who had ophthalmopathy showed moderate-to-severe activity, a CAS of ≥3, a NOSPECS of ≥4, and a duration under 3 months. In its sample, this clonotype was seen a few times. What it recognizes is unknown.

Sequences were obtained from peripheral blood. The chain uses TRBV7-9 and TRBJ1-5; the D is unclear. This receptor was obtained from an adult man with Graves' ophthalmopathy. CDR3 in amino acids: CASSPNRETQHF. DNA of the CDR3: TGTGCCAGCAGCCCGAATAGGGAGACCCAGCATTTT.